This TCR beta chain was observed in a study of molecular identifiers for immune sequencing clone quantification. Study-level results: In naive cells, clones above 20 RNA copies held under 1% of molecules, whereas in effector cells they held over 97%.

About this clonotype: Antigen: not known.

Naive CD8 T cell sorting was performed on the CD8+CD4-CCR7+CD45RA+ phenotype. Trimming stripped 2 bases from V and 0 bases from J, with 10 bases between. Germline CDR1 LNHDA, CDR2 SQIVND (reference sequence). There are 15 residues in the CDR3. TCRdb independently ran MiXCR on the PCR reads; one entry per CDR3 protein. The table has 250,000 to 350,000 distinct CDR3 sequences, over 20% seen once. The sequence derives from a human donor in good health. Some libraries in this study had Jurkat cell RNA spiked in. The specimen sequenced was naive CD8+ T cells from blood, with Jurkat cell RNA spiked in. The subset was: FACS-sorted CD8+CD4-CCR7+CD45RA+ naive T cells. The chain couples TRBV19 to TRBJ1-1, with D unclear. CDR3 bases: TGTGCCAGTAGTATAACTGCCGACATGAACACTGAAGCTTTCTTT. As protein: CASSITADMNTEAFF.